Shown below are 11 T cell receptor beta chains from a single sample sequenced in a study of shared clonotypes between healthy human individuals. Produced via immunoSEQ multiplex PCR; TCRdb's table is partial and in-frame only. The profile shows 100,000 to 120,000 clones, about 62% of them singletons. The sample taken for sequencing was memory CD8+ T cells sorted from blood. Subset defined: CD45RO+ cells pooled with CCR7-negative TemRA cells. These receptors came from a woman aged 25 to 39 in good health.

The CDR3 bases are TGTGCCAGCAGCCAATCAGGACTCCACAATGAGCAGTTCTTC. Its protein product is CASSQSGLHNEQFF. J is TRBJ2-1 and V is TRBV7-6; a weak D match, TRBD2 (5 bases). The CDR3 loop spans 14 amino acids. Germline values: CDR1 SGHVS, CDR2 FNYEAQ. V shed 5 bases and J shed 5 bases, with 13 bases lying between them.

The chain carries TRBV6-1 and TRBJ2-7; the match to TRBD2 covers 7 bases. J was trimmed by 0 bases and V by 3 bases; bases with no gene match: 5. This CDR3 is 15 amino acids long. Germline-derived CDR1 and CDR2 are MNHNS and SASEGT. This CDR3 is CASSDTPGGSYEQYF. The CDR3, as DNA: TGTGCCAGCAGTGATACACCGGGGGGCTCCTACGAGCAGTACTTC.

J is TRBJ2-6 and V is TRBV6-4; tentative D call: TRBD2 (5 bases). This CDR3 is 16 amino acids long. The V gene lost 4 bases and the J gene lost 0 bases, with 10 bases spanning the gap. Germline-derived CDR1 and CDR2 are MRHNA and SNTAGT. CDR3 in DNA: TGTGCCAGCAGTGTGGACGGAGGCTCTGGGGCCAACGTCCTGACTTTC. Its translation: CASSVDGGSGANVLTF.

The chain links TRBV5-4 to TRBJ2-7; the D call may be TRBD1 or TRBD2 (5 bases each). Trimming took off 4 bases at V and 0 bases at J, with 11 bases between the two ends. In germline, CDR1 is SGHNT, CDR2 YYREEE (reference sequence). This CDR3 has 14 amino acids. This CDR3 reads CASSDRDGSYEQYF. The CDR3 nucleotides are TGTGCCAGCAGCGATCGGGACGGCTCCTACGAGCAGTACTTC.

The genes are TRBV19 and TRBJ2-3; D uncertain. Trimming removed 1 base at V and 0 bases at J, with 17 bases between. Germline lookup yields CDR1 LNHDA and CDR2 SQIVND (reference sequence). The CDR3 spans 18 residues. For the CDR3, the DNA is TGTGCCAGTAGTATAGCCTCAACCACAGATTCTAGCACAGATACGCAGTATTTT. Protein: CASSIASTTDSSTDTQYF.

The table lists this clone with many counts. This sample includes further DNA sequences coding for the same CDR3. The V gene is TRBV30, the J gene TRBJ2-7; 15 bases map to TRBD2. Germline V gives CDR1 GTSNPN, CDR2 SVGIG (reference sequence). The ends lost 1 base at V and 0 bases at J; junction bases unmatched: 4. CDR3 length: 17 residues. CDR3 coding DNA: TGTGCCTGGAGTGCCGGGACTAGCGGGAGGAGCTCCTACGAGCAGTACTTC. Translated, it gives CAWSAGTSGRSSYEQYF.

This chain's CDR3 is CASRKTGPGETQYF. DNA of the CDR3: TGTGCCAGCAGAAAGACCGGGCCGGGGGAGACCCAGTACTTC. The rearrangement joins TRBV7-9 to TRBJ2-5; possible D gene TRBD2, 5 bases. Germline V gene sequence: CDR1 SEHNR, CDR2 FQNEAQ (reference sequence). This CDR3 region has 14 residues. Trimming took 6 bases from V and 5 from J, leaving 16 bases between them. The complete variable domain, with remaining parts taken from reference TRBV7-9 and TRBJ2-5, reads DTGVSQNPRHKITKRGQNVTFRCDPISEHNRLYWYRQTLGQGPEFLTYFQNEAQLEKSRLLSDRFSAERPKGSFSTLEIQRTEQGDSAMYLCASRKTGPGETQYFGPGTRLLVL.

This clone appeared many times. DNA for the CDR3: TGCGCCAGCAGTGTGCAGGACAGTCTTAATGAAAAACTGTTTTTT. Protein product: CASSVQDSLNEKLFF. The chain combines TRBV23-1 with TRBJ1-4; TRBD1 might be the D (6 bases). TRBV23-1 is flagged as an ORF with uncertain function. This CDR3 region has 15 residues. V was cut by 5 bases and J by 4 bases, with 14 bases left in between.

This clone has at least ten counts. The chain couples TRBV15 to TRBJ1-1; D is undetermined. V was cut by 0 bases and J by 1 base, with 6 bases left in between. The CDR3 totals 14 residues. Germline CDR1 LNHNV, CDR2 YYDKDF (reference sequence). The CDR3 nucleotides read TGTGCCACCAGCAGAGATGCAGAGAACACTGAAGCTTTCTTT. Its translation is CATSRDAENTEAFF.

In DNA form, the CDR3 reads TGTGCCAGCAGTGAATCTGGAGGTGCAACTAATGAAAAACTGTTTTTT. This translates into CASSESGGATNEKLFF. V is TRBV25-1 and J is TRBJ1-4; D is unresolved. The CDR3 loop spans 16 amino acids. V dropped 1 base and J dropped 0 bases, with 9 bases sitting between them. Germline assignment: CDR1 MGHDK and CDR2 SYGVNS. The full variable domain, completed using reference TRBV25-1 and TRBJ1-4, is EADIYQTPRYLVIGTGKKITLECSQTMGHDKMYWYQQDPGMELHLIHYSYGVNSTEKGDLSSESTVSRIRTEHFPLTLESARPSHTSQYLCASSESGGATNEKLFFGSGTQLSVL.

The J gene is TRBJ2-1, the V gene TRBV18; 7 positions match TRBD2. The CDR3 runs to 15 residues. V lost 2 bases and J lost 6; bases outside the gene matches: 7. Per the germline V gene, CDR1 is KGHSH and CDR2 is LQKENI. As DNA, the CDR3 is TGTGCCAGCTCACCAATGAGCCTAGCGGTCAATGAGCAGTTCTTC. Protein sequence: CASSPMSLAVNEQFF.